Listed here are 24 T cell receptor beta chains from one sample, sequenced in a study of blood T cell repertoires in COVID-19. Sequenced by immunoSEQ multiplex PCR; TCRdb stores in-frame clones only, minus some. The data show 200,000 to 300,000 clones, around 87% seen once. Material: peripheral blood. The receptors shown here come from an older woman with COVID-19, enrolled during active disease.

This sequence joins TRBV2 and TRBJ1-1; D remains ambiguous. This CDR3 has 10 amino acids. Trimming pared 7 bases from V and 8 bases from J, leaving 8 bases between. Per germline, CDR1 SNHLY and CDR2 FYNNEI. In nucleotides, the CDR3 is TGTGCCAGCAACGGGTGGGAAGCTTTCTTT. Encoded protein: CASNGWEAFF.

The J gene is TRBJ2-7, the V gene TRBV20-1, with a possible D match to TRBD1 (7 bases). The V end lost 7 bases, the J end lost 9 bases, and 16 bases lay between the germline ends. The germline CDR1 and CDR2 sequences are DFQATT and SNEGSKA (reference sequence). This CDR3 has 11 residues. The DNA for the CDR3 is TGCAGTGGGGACAGCCGCGGGGCGCAGTACTTC. Protein: CSGDSRGAQYF.

Worth noting for this clone: The junction departs from the called germline gene at one end, perhaps through a read error. The chain combines TRBV28 with TRBJ1-5, with 7 bases identical to TRBD1. Germline V lookup: CDR1 MDHEN, CDR2 SYDVKM. CDR3 length: 16 amino acids. CDR3 DNA: TGTGCCAGCAGCCCGCAACAGGGGTTCTCCTATCAGTCCCAGCATTTT. Protein: CASSPQQGFSYQSQHF.

This clone was counted only a few times. The chain couples TRBV28 to TRBJ1-5; tentative D call: TRBD1 (6 bases). This CDR3 contains 15 residues. V was trimmed by 8 bases and J by 4 bases, leaving 18 bases between them. Germline V gene lookup returns CDR1 MDHEN and CDR2 SYDVKM. CDR3 in DNA: TGTGCCAGCGGACGCCTAAGGGGGGGAAATCAGCCCCAGCATTTT. Encoded protein: CASGRLRGGNQPQHF.

The chain carries TRBV5-1 and TRBJ2-1; 13 nucleotides agree with TRBD2. The trim removed 4 bases at V and 8 bases at J, leaving 6 bases unmatched. The CDR3 has 15 amino acids. Germline-derived CDR1 and CDR2 are SGHRS and YFSETQ. CDR3 in DNA: TGCGCCAGCAGCCCCGGGACTAGCGGGACTCATGAGCAGTTCTTC. Protein sequence: CASSPGTSGTHEQFF.

As to this clone: Other DNA sequences in the sample encode the same CDR3. The rearrangement joins TRBV12-3 or TRBV12-4 to TRBJ1-1, with D possibly being TRBD1 (5 bases). The CDR3 totals 13 residues. Trimming removed 2 bases from V and 2 bases from J, with 6 bases in between. CDR3 DNA: TGTGCCAGCAGTTTAACAGGCAACACTGAAGCTTTCTTT. Its translation: CASSLTGNTEAFF.

Concerning this clone: The same CDR3 can be traced to other DNA sequences in this sample. The chain couples TRBV9 to TRBJ1-1; no clear D gene. The ends were cut back, 0 bases at V and 3 bases at J, with 6 bases in the middle. The CDR3 is 13 amino acids. From germline, CDR1 is SGDLS and CDR2 YYNGEE. The CDR3 loop is CASSVGQDTEAFF. CDR3 nucleotides: TGTGCCAGCAGCGTAGGGCAGGACACTGAAGCTTTCTTT.

This chain links TRBV14 with TRBJ2-5, with a tentative D call TRBD2 (6 bases). CDR1 SGHDN and CDR2 FVKESK come from the germline V gene. This CDR3 is 14 amino acids long. The V end lost 4 bases, the J end lost 5 bases, and 14 bases lay between the germline ends. CDR3: CASSPRLVGETQYF. The CDR3 DNA follows: TGTGCCAGCAGCCCGAGACTAGTGGGGGAGACCCAGTACTTC.

The V and J genes are TRBV10-1 and TRBJ1-1; D call uncertain. The CDR3 is made up of 14 amino acids. Per germline, CDR1 WNHNN and CDR2 SYGVQD (reference sequence). V lost 3 bases and J lost 0, with 8 bases in between. CDR3 coding DNA: TGCGCCAGCAGTGATGGCAGAATGAACACTGAAGCTTTCTTT. Translation gives CASSDGRMNTEAFF.

The chain employs TRBV4-2 and TRBJ2-5, with TRBD1 as a possible D gene (5 bases). This CDR3 is 17 amino acids long. Germline V CDR1 and CDR2: LGHNA, YNFKEQ. Trimming removed 5 bases from V and 0 bases from J, with 19 bases in between. The CDR3 coding sequence is TGTGCCAGCAGCAAACGGCTGCTGGCGACAGACCAAGAGACCCAGTACTTC. Its protein is CASSKRLLATDQETQYF.

This chain joins TRBV11-3 and TRBJ2-7; 12 bases line up with TRBD2. The ends lost 4 bases at V and 5 bases at J; junction bases unmatched: 6. The CDR3 length is 15 residues. Germline V lookup: CDR1 SGHNT, CDR2 YENEEA. The CDR3 loop reads CASSSRLAGDDEQYF. CDR3 bases: TGTGCCAGCAGCTCGCGACTAGCGGGAGATGACGAGCAGTACTTC.

The rearrangement uses TRBV5-4 and TRBJ2-5; TRBD2 matches at 8 bases. Germline lookup yields CDR1 SGHNT and CDR2 YYREEE (reference sequence). V was clipped by 4 bases and J by 5 bases; unmatched bases: 7. The CDR3 totals 14 residues. In DNA form, the CDR3 reads TGTGCCAGCAGCCTGCGGGGGGTAGGGGAGACCCAGTACTTC. Amino acids: CASSLRGVGETQYF.

This clone was seen just once. V is TRBV4-1 and J is TRBJ2-5, with 7 bases lining up with TRBD2. This CDR3 spans 15 amino acids. The ends lost 4 bases at V and 5 bases at J; junction bases unmatched: 10. Germline lookup yields CDR1 MGHRA and CDR2 YSYEKL. The CDR3 coding sequence is TGCGCCAGCAGCCTCCAGGGAGGGGCAGGGGAGACCCAGTACTTC. Protein: CASSLQGGAGETQYF.

The V call is TRBV5-4, the J call TRBJ2-7; no reliable D call. Germline V gene sequence: CDR1 SGHNT, CDR2 YYREEE (reference sequence). V lost 3 bases and J 1 base, leaving 8 bases between the germline ends. The CDR3 extends over 13 amino acids. The CDR3 DNA is TGTGCCAGCAGCTCTCAGGTTTCCTACGAGCAGTACTTC. Protein sequence: CASSSQVSYEQYF.

This rearrangement joins TRBV7-9 to TRBJ1-1, with D maybe TRBD1 (5 bases). There are 11 residues in the CDR3. The germline CDR1 and CDR2 sequences are SEHNR and FQNEAQ (reference sequence). Trimming stripped 2 bases from V and 11 bases from J, with 9 bases between. The CDR3 region is CASSLRGVAFF. CDR3 sequence (DNA): TGTGCCAGCAGCTTACGGGGGGTCGCTTTCTTT.

In its sample, this clone was seen once. V gene TRBV7-3 combines with J gene TRBJ1-5; TRBD1 agrees at 8 bases. Germline V CDR1 and CDR2: SGHTA, FQGTGA. The CDR3 loop spans 15 amino acids. With 8 bases clipped from V and 3 bases from J, the junction kept 9 bases outside the gene matches. The CDR3 reads CASSGGPRANQPQHF. The CDR3, as DNA: TGTGCCAGCTCAGGGGGCCCCAGGGCCAATCAGCCCCAGCATTTT. Using reference TRBV7-3 and TRBJ1-5 for the parts outside the CDR3, the full variable domain is GAGVSQTPSNKVTEKGKYVELRCDPISGHTALYWYRQSLGQGPEFLIYFQGTGAADDSGLPNDRFFAVRPEGSVSTLKIQRTERGDSAVYLCASSGGPRANQPQHFGDGTRLSIL.

The chain uses TRBV5-4 and TRBJ2-3; 8 nucleotides line up with TRBD2. CDR3 size: 15 residues. Germline values: CDR1 SGHNT, CDR2 YYREEE (reference sequence). The V segment lost 5 bases and the J segment 3 bases; nucleotides outside the gene matches: 8. The CDR3 bases are TGTGCCAGCAGTTCCCCGGGAGGGGCTACAGATACGCAGTATTTT. Translating gives CASSSPGGATDTQYF.

This rearrangement joins TRBV3-1 (or the pseudogene TRBV3-2) to TRBJ2-5; maybe TRBD2 (5 bases). Deletions cut 1 base from V and 9 bases from J, with 21 bases between. The germline CDR1 and CDR2 sequences are LGHDT and YNNKEL (reference sequence). CDR3 length equals 16 residues. The CDR3 reads CASSQAPIAPHPPQYF. For the CDR3, the DNA is TGTGCCAGCAGCCAAGCCCCCATAGCGCCCCATCCACCCCAGTACTTC.

The chain recombines TRBV15 with TRBJ2-7; 11 bases agree with TRBD2. Trimming cost V 0 bases and J 4 bases; bases outside gene matches: 5. The CDR3 has 16 residues. Germline V gene data show CDR1 as LNHNV and CDR2 as YYDKDF (reference sequence). Written as DNA, the CDR3 is TGTGCCACCAGCAGAGATTTACTAGCGGGAGAATACGAGCAGTACTTC. This gives the protein CATSRDLLAGEYEQYF.

The V call is TRBV6-6, the J call TRBJ2-2; 10 bases agree with TRBD1. Trimming at V came to 8 bases and at J to 5 bases, leaving 5 bases not matched to a gene. Germline CDR1 is MNHNY and CDR2 is SVGAGI (reference sequence). CDR3 length equals 14 residues. The CDR3 here is CASEGQGGTGELFF. The CDR3 DNA sequence: TGTGCCAGCGAAGGACAGGGGGGTACCGGGGAGCTGTTTTTT.

V gene TRBV18 combines with J gene TRBJ1-4; D unresolved. The V gene lost 0 bases and the J gene lost 7 bases, with 9 bases spanning the gap. Germline CDR1 KGHSH, CDR2 LQKENI. This CDR3 contains 14 residues. CDR3 nucleotide sequence: TGTGCCAGCTCACCACCGTCGCCAGTTGAAAAACTGTTTTTT. Its protein product is CASSPPSPVEKLFF.

In DNA form, the CDR3 reads TGTGCCAGCAGCTTAACCCCGGGGTCTGGGGCCAACGTCCTGACTTTC. This translates into CASSLTPGSGANVLTF. This chain links TRBV7-2 with TRBJ2-6, with D possibly matching TRBD2 (5 bases). CDR3 length: 16 residues. V was trimmed by 2 bases and J by 1 base, leaving 9 bases between them. The germline V gene has CDR1 SGHTA and CDR2 FQGNSA.

This chain uses TRBV9 with TRBJ2-7; 7 bases map to TRBD2. V lost 4 bases to trimming and J lost 6 bases; unmatched junction nucleotides: 13. Per germline, CDR1 SGDLS and CDR2 YYNGEE. This CDR3 spans 15 amino acids. The CDR3 DNA sequence: TGTGCCAGCAGCCCACAAGGGAGGGCCGGTAGCGAGCAGTACTTC. It is translated as CASSPQGRAGSEQYF. Supplemented by reference TRBV9 and TRBJ2-7, the full variable domain reads DSGVTQTPKHLITATGQRVTLRCSPRSGDLSVYWYQQSLDQGLQFLIQYYNGEERAKGNILERFSAQQFPDLHSELNLSSLELGDSALYFCASSPQGRAGSEQYFGPGTRLTVT.

The chain joins TRBV29-1 to TRBJ2-2, with 9 bases that match TRBD1. Germline V gene sequence: CDR1 SQVTM, CDR2 ANQGSEA. The CDR3 spans 16 residues. After removal of 3 bases from V and 4 bases from J, the junction contained 9 bases not matched to a gene. The CDR3 sequence is CSVDGTTGGSTGELFF. The CDR3 nucleotides are TGCAGCGTTGACGGGACGACAGGGGGGAGCACCGGGGAGCTGTTTTTT.